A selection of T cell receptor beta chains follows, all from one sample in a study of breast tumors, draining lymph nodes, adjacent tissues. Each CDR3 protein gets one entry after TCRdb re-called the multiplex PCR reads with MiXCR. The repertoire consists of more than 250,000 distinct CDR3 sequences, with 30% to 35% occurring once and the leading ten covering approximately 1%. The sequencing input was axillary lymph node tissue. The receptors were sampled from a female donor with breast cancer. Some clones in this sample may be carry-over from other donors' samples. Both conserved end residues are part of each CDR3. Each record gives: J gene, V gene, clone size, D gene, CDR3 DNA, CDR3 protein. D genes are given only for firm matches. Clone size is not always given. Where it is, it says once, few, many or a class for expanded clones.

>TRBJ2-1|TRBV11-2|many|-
TGTGCCAGCAGCCTTTCCCGGGATCACAATGAGCAGTTCTTC
CASSLSRDHNEQFF
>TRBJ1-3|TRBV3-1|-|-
TGTGCCAGCAATATTGGAAACACCATATATTTT
CASNIGNTIYF
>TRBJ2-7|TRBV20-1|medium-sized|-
TGCAGTGCTAGAGATGGAAGCGGACGCTACGAGCAGTACTTC
CSARDGSGRYEQYF
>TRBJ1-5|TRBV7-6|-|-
TGTGCCAGCCGGTCAGGAAGAATCAGCAATCAGCCCCAGCATTTT
CASRSGRISNQPQHF
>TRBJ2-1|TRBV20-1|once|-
TGCAGTGCTAGTTACTCCTACAATGAGCAGTTCTTC
CSASYSYNEQFF
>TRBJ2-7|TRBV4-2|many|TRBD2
TGTGCCAGCAGCCCCGAAACTAGCGGAATGACCTACGAGCAGTACTTC
CASSPETSGMTYEQYF
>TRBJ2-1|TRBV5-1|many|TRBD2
TGCGCCAGCAGCGCTAGCGGGAGGGCCAGGGAGCAGTTCTTC
CASSASGRAREQFF
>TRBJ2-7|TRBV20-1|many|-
TGCAGTGCTAGTAATTACAGGAGCTACGAGCAGTACTTC
CSASNYRSYEQYF
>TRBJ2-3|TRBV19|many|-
TGTGCCTGCGGTACTACGCAGTATTTT
CACGTTQYF
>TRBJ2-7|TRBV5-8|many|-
TGTGCCAGCAGCTTGGGACGGGGGTCCTACGAGCAGTACTTC
CASSLGRGSYEQYF
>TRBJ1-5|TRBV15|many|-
TGTGCCACCAGCAGAGACCTATCCAGGCCCAATCAGCCCCAGCATTTT
CATSRDLSRPNQPQHF
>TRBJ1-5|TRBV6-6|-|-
TGTGCCAGCAGTCCGTCGGCGGGGGTCGGGAGCAATCAGCCCCAGCATTTT
CASSPSAGVGSNQPQHF
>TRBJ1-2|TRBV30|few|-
TGTGCCTGGACAGGTGATTCTATCGGCGGCTACACCTTC
CAWTGDSIGGYTF
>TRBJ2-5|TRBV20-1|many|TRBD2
TGCAGTGCTTGGGGGGCCGGGACTAGCGGGGGGGAGACCCAGTACTTC
CSAWGAGTSGGETQYF
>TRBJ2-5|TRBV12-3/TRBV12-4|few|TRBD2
TGTGCCAGCAGTTTCGGGACTAGCGGAAACCAAGAGACCCAGTACTTC
CASSFGTSGNQETQYF
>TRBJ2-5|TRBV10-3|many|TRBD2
TGTGCCATCAGTAGCGGGAGGGCCAAAGAGACCCAGTACTTC
CAISSGRAKETQYF
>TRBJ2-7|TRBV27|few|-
TGTGCCAGCAGTTTTAACAGTCGCACCTACGAGCAGTACTTC
CASSFNSRTYEQYF
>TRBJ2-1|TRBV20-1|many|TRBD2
TGCAGTGCTTTATTGGCTAGCGGGAGGGATAACAATGAGCAGTTCTTC
CSALLASGRDNNEQFF